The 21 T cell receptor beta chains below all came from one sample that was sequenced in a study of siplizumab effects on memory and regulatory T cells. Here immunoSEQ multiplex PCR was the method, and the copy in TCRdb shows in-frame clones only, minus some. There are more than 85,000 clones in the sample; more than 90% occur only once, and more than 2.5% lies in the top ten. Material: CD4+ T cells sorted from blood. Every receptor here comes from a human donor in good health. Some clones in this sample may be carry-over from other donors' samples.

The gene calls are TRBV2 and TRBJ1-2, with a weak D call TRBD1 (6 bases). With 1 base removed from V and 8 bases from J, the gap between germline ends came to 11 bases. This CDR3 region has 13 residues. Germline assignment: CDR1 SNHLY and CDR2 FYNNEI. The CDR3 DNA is TGTGCCAGCAGTGAAGGGTACAGGGTAGGCTACACCTTC. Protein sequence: CASSEGYRVGYTF.

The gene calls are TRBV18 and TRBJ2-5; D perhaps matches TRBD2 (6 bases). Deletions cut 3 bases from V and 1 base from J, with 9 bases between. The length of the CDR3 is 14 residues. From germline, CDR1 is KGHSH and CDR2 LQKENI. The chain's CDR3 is CASSPHGSQETQYF. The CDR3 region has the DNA TGTGCCAGCTCACCTCACGGGAGCCAAGAGACCCAGTACTTC.

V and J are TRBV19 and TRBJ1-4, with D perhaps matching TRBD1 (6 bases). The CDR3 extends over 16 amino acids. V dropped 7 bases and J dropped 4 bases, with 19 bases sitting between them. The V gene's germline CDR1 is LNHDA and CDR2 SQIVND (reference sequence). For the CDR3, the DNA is TGTGCCAGTACCTCGACAGGAACCGGGGGTAATGAAAAACTGTTTTTT. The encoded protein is CASTSTGTGGNEKLFF.

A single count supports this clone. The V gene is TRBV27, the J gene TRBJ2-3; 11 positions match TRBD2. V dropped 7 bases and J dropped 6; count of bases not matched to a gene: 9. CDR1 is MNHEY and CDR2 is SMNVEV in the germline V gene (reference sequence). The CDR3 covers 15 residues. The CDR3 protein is CASTRLAGGIDTQYF. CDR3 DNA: TGTGCCAGCACTCGTTTAGCGGGAGGGATCGATACGCAGTATTTT.

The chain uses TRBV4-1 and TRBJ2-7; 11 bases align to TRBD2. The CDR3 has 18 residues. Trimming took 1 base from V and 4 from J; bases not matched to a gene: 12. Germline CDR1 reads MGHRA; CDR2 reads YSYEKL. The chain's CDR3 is CASSQVDFIGTSGYEQYF. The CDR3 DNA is TGCGCCAGCAGCCAAGTCGATTTCATCGGGACTAGCGGATACGAGCAGTACTTC.

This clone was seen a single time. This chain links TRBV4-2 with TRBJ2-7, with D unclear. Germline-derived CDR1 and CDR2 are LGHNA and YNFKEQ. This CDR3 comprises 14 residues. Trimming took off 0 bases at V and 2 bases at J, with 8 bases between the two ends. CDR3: CASSQEPDPYEQYF. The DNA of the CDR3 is TGTGCCAGCAGCCAAGAACCAGATCCCTACGAGCAGTACTTC.

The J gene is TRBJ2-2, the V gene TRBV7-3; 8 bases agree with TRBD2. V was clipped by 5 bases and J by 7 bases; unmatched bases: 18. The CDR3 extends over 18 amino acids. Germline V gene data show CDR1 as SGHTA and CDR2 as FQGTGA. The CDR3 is CASSPRPTQGLAVGELFF. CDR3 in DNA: TGTGCCAGCAGCCCCCGACCCACCCAAGGACTAGCCGTCGGGGAGCTGTTTTTT.

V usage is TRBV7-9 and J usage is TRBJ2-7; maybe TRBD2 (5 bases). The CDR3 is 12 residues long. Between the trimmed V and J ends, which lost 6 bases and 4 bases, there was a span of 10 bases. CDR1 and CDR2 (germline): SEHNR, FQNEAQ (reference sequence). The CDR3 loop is CASSFSAYEQYF. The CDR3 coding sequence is TGTGCCAGCAGTTTTAGCGCGTACGAGCAGTACTTC.

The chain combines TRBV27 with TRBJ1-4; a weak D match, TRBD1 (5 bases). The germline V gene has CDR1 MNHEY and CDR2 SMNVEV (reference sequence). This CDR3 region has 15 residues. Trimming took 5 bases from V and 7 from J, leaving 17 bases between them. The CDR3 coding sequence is TGTGCCAGCAGTCCTTCCCTGGGACGGGGTGAAAAACTGTTTTTT. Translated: CASSPSLGRGEKLFF. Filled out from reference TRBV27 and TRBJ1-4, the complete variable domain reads EAQVTQNPRYLITVTGKKLTVTCSQNMNHEYMSWYRQDPGLGLRQIYYSMNVEVTDKGDVPEGYKVSRKEKRNFPLILESPSPNQTSLYFCASSPSLGRGEKLFFGSGTQLSVL.

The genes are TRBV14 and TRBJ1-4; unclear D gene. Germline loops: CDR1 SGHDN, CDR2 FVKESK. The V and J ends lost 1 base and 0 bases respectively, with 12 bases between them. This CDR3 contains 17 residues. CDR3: CASSQVSGGTTNEKLFF. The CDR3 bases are TGTGCCAGCAGCCAAGTCAGCGGTGGAACAACTAATGAAAAACTGTTTTTT.

CDR3 in DNA: TGTGCCAGCAGCGTAGAATCGACCGGGAGTGAGCAGTTCTTC. This translates into CASSVESTGSEQFF. The chain combines TRBV9 with TRBJ2-1, with D maybe TRBD2 (6 bases). Germline CDR1 SGDLS, CDR2 YYNGEE. Trimming removed 0 bases from V and 9 bases from J, with 13 bases in between. The length of the CDR3 is 14 residues.

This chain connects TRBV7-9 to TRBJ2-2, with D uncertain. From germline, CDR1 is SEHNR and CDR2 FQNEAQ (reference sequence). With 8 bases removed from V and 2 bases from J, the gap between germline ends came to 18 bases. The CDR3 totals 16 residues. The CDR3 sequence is CASLPPFRLNTGELFF. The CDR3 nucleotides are TGTGCCAGCCTCCCCCCCTTCAGGCTTAACACCGGGGAGCTGTTTTTT. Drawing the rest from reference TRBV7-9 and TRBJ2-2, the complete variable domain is DTGVSQNPRHKITKRGQNVTFRCDPISEHNRLYWYRQTLGQGPEFLTYFQNEAQLEKSRLLSDRFSAERPKGSFSTLEIQRTEQGDSAMYLCASLPPFRLNTGELFFGEGSRLTVL.

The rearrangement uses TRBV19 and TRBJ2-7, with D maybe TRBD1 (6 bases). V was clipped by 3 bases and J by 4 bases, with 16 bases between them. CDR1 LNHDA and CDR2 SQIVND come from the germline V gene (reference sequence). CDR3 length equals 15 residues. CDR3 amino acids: CASSIGDRLYYEQYF. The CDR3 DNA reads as TGTGCCAGTAGTATCGGCGACAGGTTGTATTACGAGCAGTACTTC.

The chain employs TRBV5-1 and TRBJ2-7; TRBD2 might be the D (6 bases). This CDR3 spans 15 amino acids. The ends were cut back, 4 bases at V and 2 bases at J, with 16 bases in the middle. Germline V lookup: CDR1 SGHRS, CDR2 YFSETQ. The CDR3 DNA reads TGCGCCAGCAGCCGTGGTAGCGGCGGAACCTACGAGCAGTACTTC. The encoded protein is CASSRGSGGTYEQYF. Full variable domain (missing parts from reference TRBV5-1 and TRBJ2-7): KAGVTQTPRYLIKTRGQQVTLSCSPISGHRSVSWYQQTPGQGLQFLFEYFSETQRNKGNFPGRFSGRQFSNSRSEMNVSTLELGDSALYLCASSRGSGGTYEQYFGPGTRLTVT.

The CDR3 region has the DNA TGTGCCAGCAGCCTCGCATGCCGTGGATCCTCCTACAATGAGCAGTTCTTC. Translating it yields CASSLACRGSSYNEQFF. This chain connects TRBV21-1 to TRBJ2-1. TRBV21-1 is deemed a pseudogene. The CDR3 covers 17 residues.

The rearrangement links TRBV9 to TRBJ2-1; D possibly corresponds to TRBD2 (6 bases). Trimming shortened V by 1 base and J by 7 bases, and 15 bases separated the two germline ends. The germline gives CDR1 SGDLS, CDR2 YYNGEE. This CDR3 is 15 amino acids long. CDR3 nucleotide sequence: TGTGCCAGCAGCGTATGGGGGGAGAGGGTGAATGAGCAGTTCTTC. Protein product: CASSVWGERVNEQFF.

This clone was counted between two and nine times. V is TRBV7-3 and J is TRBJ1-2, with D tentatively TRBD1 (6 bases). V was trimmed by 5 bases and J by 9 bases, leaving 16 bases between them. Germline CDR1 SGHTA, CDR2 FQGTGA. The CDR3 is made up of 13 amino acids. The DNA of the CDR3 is TGTGCCAGCAGCCAGCCGGGGGGCCTAAGCTACACCTTC. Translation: CASSQPGGLSYTF. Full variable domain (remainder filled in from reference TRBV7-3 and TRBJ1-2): GAGVSQTPSNKVTEKGKYVELRCDPISGHTALYWYRQSLGQGPEFLIYFQGTGAADDSGLPNDRFFAVRPEGSVSTLKIQRTERGDSAVYLCASSQPGGLSYTFGSGTRLTVV.

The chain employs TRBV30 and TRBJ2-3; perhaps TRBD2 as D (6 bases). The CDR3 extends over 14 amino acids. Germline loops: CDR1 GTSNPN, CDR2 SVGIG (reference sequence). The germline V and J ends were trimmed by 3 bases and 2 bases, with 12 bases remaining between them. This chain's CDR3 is CAWRRTIHTDTQYF. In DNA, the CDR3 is TGTGCCTGGAGGAGGACTATACACACAGATACGCAGTATTTT.

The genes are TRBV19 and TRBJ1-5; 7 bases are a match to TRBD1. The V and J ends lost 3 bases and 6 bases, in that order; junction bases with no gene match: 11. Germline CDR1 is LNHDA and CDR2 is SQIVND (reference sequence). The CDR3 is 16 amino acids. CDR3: CASSISGRGQGQPQHF. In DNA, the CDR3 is TGTGCCAGTAGTATTAGTGGAAGGGGGCAGGGTCAGCCCCAGCATTTT. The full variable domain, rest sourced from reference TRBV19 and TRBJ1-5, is DGGITQSPKYLFRKEGQNVTLSCEQNLNHDAMYWYRQDPGQGLRLIYYSQIVNDFQKGDIAEGYSVSREKKESFPLTVTSAQKNPTAFYLCASSISGRGQGQPQHFGDGTRLSIL.

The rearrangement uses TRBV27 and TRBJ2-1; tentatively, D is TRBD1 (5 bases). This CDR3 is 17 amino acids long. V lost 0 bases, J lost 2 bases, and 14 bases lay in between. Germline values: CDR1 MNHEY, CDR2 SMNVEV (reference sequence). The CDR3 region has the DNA TGTGCCAGCAGTTTATCCCGGCGAACAGGTCCCTACAATGAGCAGTTCTTC. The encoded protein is CASSLSRRTGPYNEQFF.

DNA for the CDR3: TGTGCCAGCAGCCCCCGACAGGGGGCGCACGAGCAGTACTTC. Its translation is CASSPRQGAHEQYF. The chain combines TRBV9 with TRBJ2-7; 10 bases fit TRBD1. The J segment lost 5 bases and the V segment lost 4 bases, leaving 6 bases of the junction unmatched. The CDR3 contains 14 residues. Per the germline V gene, CDR1 is SGDLS and CDR2 is YYNGEE.